Shown below are 23 T cell receptor beta chains from a single sample sequenced in a study of T cells after yellow fever vaccination (dated by TCRdb to about 2019). Libraries were prepared through 5' RACE. Sequencing took place on an Illumina HiSeq 2500. Using fastp trimming at Q25 and MiXCR clonotype assembly, TCRdb reanalyzed the public sequencing data and kept in-frame beta chains. Each CDR3 protein gets just one entry, which takes the most common genes and DNA from the rows behind it. The sample table contains more than 90,000 distinct CDR3 sequences; only one count was recorded for about 7.2% of them. Approximately 3% of the sample is in the top ten clones. Per the publication, the treatment or condition label means: live attenuated yellow fever vaccine strain. Sequenced here: CD4+ T cells sorted from PBMCs, sampled about 41 days after the first yellow fever vaccination. Receptors originate from a young man who received the YFV17D yellow fever vaccine.

This clonotype was recorded many times. The V and J genes are TRBV29-1 and TRBJ2-1; D is undetermined. The V and J ends lost 3 bases and 0 bases respectively, with 9 bases between them. The CDR3 loop spans 14 amino acids. In germline, CDR1 is SQVTM, CDR2 ANQGSEA. CDR3: CSVERLSSYNEQFF. For the CDR3, the DNA is TGCAGCGTTGAGCGGTTAAGCTCCTACAATGAGCAGTTCTTC.

This clonotype has at least ten counts. This chain uses TRBV4-2 with TRBJ2-5; tentative D call: TRBD2 (7 bases). Germline V lookup: CDR1 LGHNA, CDR2 YNFKEQ. Trimming removed 0 bases at V and 5 bases at J, with 10 bases between. The CDR3 is 14 amino acids. CDR3 sequence: CASSQDRGGETQYF. CDR3 bases: TGTGCCAGCAGCCAAGATAGGGGGGGGGAGACCCAGTACTTC.

This clonotype was recorded many times. V gene TRBV21-1 combines with J gene TRBJ2-7; the D call of TRBD1 is as the table states it, not checked on the DNA. TRBV21-1 is a listed pseudogene. The CDR3 is made up of 14 amino acids. CDR3 sequence reads: CASSQGQVSYEQYV. The CDR3 DNA reads TGTGCCAGCAGCCAGGGACAGGTATCCTACGAGCAGTACGTC.

In its sample, this clonotype was seen many times. J is TRBJ1-2 and V is TRBV7-2; D call uncertain. The CDR3 contains 13 residues. V was clipped by 7 bases and J by 4 bases, with 13 bases between them. CDR1 and CDR2 (germline): SGHTA, FQGNSA. This CDR3 is CASTFQSPYGYTF. CDR3 coding DNA: TGTGCCAGCACCTTTCAATCCCCCTATGGCTACACCTTC.

This clonotype was counted ten times or more. The J gene is TRBJ2-5, the V gene TRBV12-3 or TRBV12-4; 9 bases align to TRBD2. The CDR3 extends over 14 amino acids. The ends lost 6 bases at V and 5 bases at J; junction bases unmatched: 7. In DNA form, the CDR3 reads TGTGCCAGCAGCCCGGGACTAGCCCGGGAGACCCAGTACTTC. The encoded protein is CASSPGLARETQYF.

In this sample, this clonotype turned up many times. J is TRBJ2-7 and V is TRBV14; weak D call: TRBD2 (6 bases). The germline CDR1 and CDR2 sequences are SGHDN and FVKESK. The length of the CDR3 is 13 residues. V was shortened by 1 base and J by 4 bases, with 8 bases between the two germline ends. CDR3 DNA sequence: TGTGCCAGCAGCCAAGCGGGAGCTTACGAGCAGTACTTC. This sequence encodes CASSQAGAYEQYF. Complete variable domain (other parts from reference TRBV14 and TRBJ2-7): EAGVTQFPSHSVIEKGQTVTLRCDPISGHDNLYWYRRVMGKEIKFLLHFVKESKQDESGMPNNRFLAERTGGTYSTLKVQPAELEDSGVYFCASSQAGAYEQYFGPGTRLTVT.

This clonotype was counted a few times. The chain uses TRBV18 and TRBJ2-7, with TRBD1 matching over 8 bases. This CDR3 spans 13 amino acids. Per germline, CDR1 KGHSH and CDR2 LQKENI. V was clipped by 5 bases and J by 5 bases; unmatched bases: 5. The CDR3 protein is CASSNGQGDEQYF. The CDR3 DNA sequence: TGTGCCAGCTCAAACGGACAGGGCGACGAGCAGTACTTC.

This clonotype has a handful of counts. This rearrangement joins TRBV19 to TRBJ2-2; D might be TRBD1 or TRBD2, each matching 5 bases. Per the germline V gene, CDR1 is LNHDA and CDR2 is SQIVND (reference sequence). Trimming took off 6 bases at V and 11 bases at J, with 16 bases between the two ends. CDR3 length: 13 amino acids. The CDR3 region has the DNA TGTGCCAGTAGCAACCGCCGGGGCCGCGAGCTGTTTTTT. This encodes CASSNRRGRELFF.

This clonotype has ten or more counts. In nucleotides, the CDR3 is TGTGCCGGGGGTAGGGACAGGGGAAGTAATGGGGCCAACGTCCTGACTTTC. Encoded protein: CAGGRDRGSNGANVLTF. The chain employs TRBV2 and TRBJ2-6; 10 positions match TRBD1. The CDR3 loop spans 17 amino acids. Germline V gene data show CDR1 as SNHLY and CDR2 as FYNNEI. The V and J ends lost 11 bases and 3 bases, in that order; junction bases with no gene match: 13.

The table lists this clonotype with many counts. This chain uses TRBV7-8 with TRBJ1-5; D uncertain. This CDR3 contains 13 residues. CDR1 SGHVS and CDR2 FQNEAQ come from the germline V gene. V was cut by 0 bases and J by 16 bases, with 16 bases left in between. The chain's CDR3 is CASSLAGRELSHF. The CDR3 nucleotides read TGTGCCAGCAGCTTAGCAGGAAGGGAGCTTTCTCATTTT.

This clonotype has ten or more counts. CDR3 in amino acids: CSARWDRGNEQFF. The DNA of the CDR3 is TGCAGTGCTAGATGGGACAGGGGGAATGAGCAGTTCTTC. J is TRBJ2-1 and V is TRBV20-1; TRBD1 matches 11 bases. Germline trimming cut 2 bases from V and 7 bases from J; bases unmatched to any gene: 1. Germline V CDR1 and CDR2: DFQATT, SNEGSKA (reference sequence). The CDR3 consists of 13 residues.

Many counts were recorded for this clonotype. The chain links TRBV25-1 to TRBJ1-6, with TRBD1 as a possible D gene (5 bases). Per germline, CDR1 MGHDK and CDR2 SYGVNS. Trimming took off 3 bases at V and 14 bases at J, with 11 bases between the two ends. The CDR3 length is 12 residues. CDR3 residues: CASSEQGRALHF. The CDR3 DNA reads TGTGCCAGCAGTGAGCAGGGACGGGCCCTCCACTTT.

This clonotype was observed at least ten times. V and J are TRBV7-3 and TRBJ2-5, with 7 nucleotides matching TRBD2. V shed 5 bases, J shed 2 bases, and the junction held 8 bases outside the gene matches. Germline loops: CDR1 SGHTA, CDR2 FQGTGA. CDR3 length: 15 amino acids. The CDR3 protein is CASSTQPGGQETQYF. The CDR3 DNA reads as TGTGCCAGCAGCACCCAGCCCGGGGGGCAAGAGACCCAGTACTTC.

V usage is TRBV5-1 and J usage is TRBJ2-2; D not certain. This CDR3 comprises 12 residues. V was trimmed by 5 bases and J by 3 bases, leaving 5 bases between them. Looked up from germline, CDR1 is SGHRS and CDR2 is YFSETQ. This chain's CDR3 is CASSVDTGELFF. The CDR3 DNA reads TGCGCCAGCAGTGTGGACACCGGGGAGCTGTTTTTT.

In its sample, this clonotype was seen many times. The rearrangement joins TRBV20-1 to TRBJ2-1; perhaps TRBD2 as D (5 bases). The ends were cut back, 3 bases at V and 3 bases at J, with 15 bases in the middle. This CDR3 spans 15 amino acids. Looked up from germline, CDR1 is DFQATT and CDR2 is SNEGSKA (reference sequence). This CDR3 reads CSASNPGIFYNEQFF. DNA of the CDR3: TGCAGTGCTAGCAATCCCGGGATTTTCTACAATGAGCAGTTCTTC.

This clonotype was counted many times. V gene TRBV20-1 combines with J gene TRBJ2-7; 7 nucleotides agree with TRBD2. Germline CDR1 DFQATT, CDR2 SNEGSKA (reference sequence). The CDR3 consists of 14 residues. V was pared by 0 bases and J by 4 bases, with 6 bases of the junction left unmatched. The CDR3 DNA reads as TGCAGTGCTAGAGATAGGACTAGACATTACGAGCAGTACTTC. Protein sequence: CSARDRTRHYEQYF.

There are many counts of this clonotype. The V and J genes are TRBV6-5 and TRBJ2-3; weak D call: TRBD2 (6 bases). Germline lookup yields CDR1 MNHEY and CDR2 SVGAGI. V was trimmed by 6 bases and J by 2 bases, leaving 9 bases between them. This CDR3 has 13 residues. The CDR3 DNA reads TGTGCCAGCAGAGGAGGGCCCACAGATACGCAGTATTTT. Encoded protein: CASRGGPTDTQYF.

This clonotype has a count of ten or more. J is TRBJ1-1 and V is TRBV5-1; D not resolved. V lost 2 bases and J 0 bases, leaving 8 bases between the germline ends. The CDR3 is 14 residues long. Germline-derived CDR1 and CDR2 are SGHRS and YFSETQ. The CDR3 spells CASSLSEMNTEAFF. In nucleotides, the CDR3 is TGCGCCAGCAGCTTATCGGAGATGAACACTGAAGCTTTCTTT.

In its sample, this clonotype was seen a few times. The CDR3: CASSSVLKDRLYGYTF. CDR3 nucleotides: TGTGCCAGCAGTTCCGTCCTGAAAGACAGGCTCTATGGCTACACCTTC. The chain uses TRBV6-2 or TRBV6-3 and TRBJ1-2, with D maybe TRBD1 (6 bases). This CDR3 is 16 amino acids long. Trimming shortened V by 4 bases and J by 4 bases, and 19 bases separated the two germline ends. Germline V lookup: CDR1 MNHEY, CDR2 SVGEGT.

This clonotype was found a few times. The chain combines TRBV12-3 or TRBV12-4 with TRBJ1-4, with unresolved D. CDR3 length equals 16 residues. The V gene lost 2 bases and the J gene lost 5 bases, with 15 bases spanning the gap. Written as DNA, the CDR3 is TGTGCCAGCAGTTTAAGGCCGCTGGTCTCCAATGAAAAACTGTTTTTT. Translation gives CASSLRPLVSNEKLFF.

This clonotype appeared many times. V is TRBV5-1 and J is TRBJ2-3; D ambiguous. Germline V gene sequence: CDR1 SGHRS, CDR2 YFSETQ. V lost 6 bases and J 4 bases, leaving 18 bases between the germline ends. The CDR3 runs 15 residues. The CDR3 DNA reads TGCGCCAGCACCGATCCTAGGATTGGTTCAGATACGCAGTATTTT. The encoded protein is CASTDPRIGSDTQYF.

In its sample, this clonotype was seen many times. The rearrangement joins TRBV7-2 to TRBJ1-5, with 8 nucleotides matching TRBD1. The CDR3 extends over 15 amino acids. Unmatched junction bases numbered 7, after V lost 2 bases and J lost 7 bases. Germline V gene sequence: CDR1 SGHTA, CDR2 FQGNSA. The CDR3 nucleotides are TGTGCCAGCAGCTTACAGGGGGCGGCCGTACAGCCCCAGCATTTT. Translated: CASSLQGAAVQPQHF.

The V and J genes are TRBV4-1 and TRBJ2-3; D might be TRBD2 (5 bases). This CDR3 has 16 residues. V lost 4 bases to trimming and J lost 0 bases, with 14 bases between them. Germline V gives CDR1 MGHRA, CDR2 YSYEKL. This CDR3 is CASSPDRDFSTDTQYF. The DNA for the CDR3 is TGCGCCAGCAGCCCGGACCGGGATTTTAGCACAGATACGCAGTATTTT.